Listed below are T cell receptor beta chains from one sample, sequenced in a study of CD8 T cells in ankylosing spondylitis. TCRdb processed the 5' RACE reads anew with MiXCR; each CDR3 protein has one entry. This sample has some 840,000 distinct CDR3 sequences; approximately 12% occur once, and the top ten carry more than 0.5%. The sample consisted of blood, either unsorted or a sorted T cell fraction (not recorded which). The receptors shown here come from a male donor with ankylosing spondylitis. Each CDR3 is given with its conserved first and last residue. A D gene is named only where the DNA matches it firmly. Some rows have no size entry. The others give once, few or many, or a class for an expanded clone.

v_gene	d_gene	abundance	j_gene	CDR3aa	CDR3nt
TRBV7-2	-	many	TRBJ2-5	CASTKLGAGDQETQYF	TGTGCCAGCACCAAACTCGGGGCAGGAGATCAAGAGACCCAGTACTTC
TRBV29-1	TRBD2	many	TRBJ2-3	CSVQGLAGITDTQYF	TGCAGCGTGCAGGGACTAGCGGGGATAACAGATACGCAGTATTTT
TRBV7-2	TRBD2	-	TRBJ2-3	CASSREAADTQYF	TGTGCCAGCAGCCGGGAGGCCGCAGATACGCAGTATTTT
TRBV6-1	-	few	TRBJ2-7	CASTTPRVHEQYF	TGTGCCAGCACCACCCCGAGGGTCCACGAGCAGTACTTC
TRBV20-1	-	many	TRBJ1-4	CSARDEKLFF	TGCAGTGCTAGGGATGAAAAACTGTTTTTT
TRBV12-3/TRBV12-4	-	many	TRBJ2-5	CASSFVGEETQYF	TGTGCCAGCAGTTTCGTCGGGGAAGAGACCCAGTACTTC
TRBV5-1	TRBD2	many	TRBJ2-1	CASNLAESSYNEQFF	TGCGCCAGCAATCTAGCGGAGAGCTCCTACAATGAGCAGTTCTTC
TRBV20-1	-	-	TRBJ1-4	CSARDQGRGEKLFF	TGCAGTGCTAGAGACCAGGGACGAGGAGAAAAACTGTTTTTT
TRBV7-2	-	many	TRBJ2-4	CASSLGAKNIQYF	TGCGCCAGCAGCTTGGGAGCCAAAAACATTCAGTACTTC
TRBV24-1	-	few	TRBJ2-2	CATSESGAYTGELFF	TGTGCCACCAGTGAATCAGGGGCTTACACCGGGGAGCTGTTTTTT
TRBV5-1	TRBD1	few	TRBJ1-5	CASSLEGQGVQPQHF	TGCGCCAGCAGCTTGGAAGGCCAGGGGGTCCAGCCCCAGCATTTT
TRBV4-1	TRBD1	few	TRBJ2-7	CASSQDLRTGLYEQYF	TGCGCCAGCAGCCAAGATCTCAGGACAGGCCTCTACGAGCAGTACTTC
TRBV5-1	TRBD1	many	TRBJ1-1	CASSLTGVREAFF	TGCGCCAGCAGCTTGACAGGGGTTCGGGAAGCTTTCTTT
TRBV20-1	-	many	TRBJ2-7	CSAKGGGPYEQYF	TGCAGTGCTAAAGGGGGAGGGCCCTACGAGCAGTACTTC
TRBV4-1	-	few	TRBJ1-4	CASSRRGQEKLFF	TGCGCCAGCAGCCGCCGGGGGCAAGAAAAACTGTTTTTT
TRBV12-3/TRBV12-4	TRBD1	many	TRBJ1-5	CASSWDRGQPQHF	TGTGCCAGCAGTTGGGACAGGGGACAGCCCCAGCATTTT
TRBV6-5	-	-	TRBJ2-7	CASSYGGTGYEQYF	TGTGCCAGCAGTTACGGGGGGACGGGCTACGAGCAGTACTTC
TRBV15	TRBD2	few	TRBJ2-1	CATSRDRGLAGVNEQFF	TGTGCCACCAGCAGAGATCGAGGACTAGCGGGAGTCAATGAGCAGTTCTTC
TRBV4-2	-	-	TRBJ2-3	CASSPDGLDADTQYF	TGTGCCAGCAGCCCTGATGGTCTAGATGCAGATACGCAGTATTTT
TRBV20-1	TRBD1	many	TRBJ1-4	CSARDIQGDEKLFF	TGCAGTGCTAGAGATATACAGGGGGACGAAAAACTGTTTTTT
TRBV4-1	-	-	TRBJ2-5	CASSQVIRRETQYF	TGCGCCAGCAGCCAAGTAATCCGACGGGAGACCCAGTACTTC
TRBV20-1	-	-	TRBJ2-7	CSAAPSGLYEQYF	TGCAGTGCGGCTCCGTCGGGTCTCTACGAGCAGTACTTC
TRBV6-1	-	-	TRBJ1-5	CASSEFNPNSNQPQHF	TGTGCCAGCAGTGAATTTAACCCTAATAGCAATCAGCCCCAGCATTTT
TRBV5-1	-	-	TRBJ1-2	CASSLGDGYYGYTF	TGCGCCAGCAGCTTGGGGGACGGCTACTATGGCTACACCTTC
TRBV6-1	TRBD1	-	TRBJ2-7	CASSQDRVSHEQYF	TGTGCCAGCAGCCAGGACAGGGTCTCCCACGAGCAGTACTTC
TRBV20-1	-	few	TRBJ1-5	CSATNRGYAQPQHF	TGCAGTGCTACCAATCGTGGTTACGCTCAGCCCCAGCATTTT
TRBV18	-	few	TRBJ2-7	CASSPQRAPYEQYF	TGTGCCAGCTCACCCCAGAGGGCCCCCTACGAGCAGTACTTC
TRBV11-2	-	-	TRBJ2-5	CASSLSQHYRSWDSTQYF	TGTGCCAGCAGCTTAAGTCAGCACTACCGATCATGGGATTCGACCCAGTACTTC
TRBV4-1	-	many	TRBJ1-2	CASSQDNRPGGYTF	TGCGCCAGCAGCCAAGATAATCGTCCGGGTGGCTACACCTTC
TRBV29-1	-	many	TRBJ2-1	CSATYNEQFF	TGCAGCGCTACCTACAATGAGCAGTTCTTC
TRBV15	-	-	TRBJ1-4	CATSTQVINEKLFF	TGTGCCACCAGCACACAGGTTATTAATGAAAAACTGTTTTTT
TRBV27	-	-	TRBJ2-7	CASRHTGIAYEQYF	TGTGCCAGCAGGCACACAGGGATAGCCTACGAGCAGTACTTC
TRBV20-1	TRBD1	many	TRBJ2-7	CSAMPRDRGYEQYF	TGCAGTGCTATGCCCCGGGACAGGGGATACGAGCAGTACTTC
TRBV11-2	TRBD1	many	TRBJ2-5	CASSFGQGVETQYF	TGTGCCAGCAGCTTCGGACAGGGAGTCGAGACCCAGTACTTC
TRBV5-1	-	-	TRBJ2-3	CASSQTRDPEVTDTQYF	TGCGCCAGCAGCCAGACCCGGGACCCCGAGGTCACAGATACGCAGTATTTT
TRBV28	-	few	TRBJ1-6	CASSNGRGGNSPLHF	TGTGCCAGCAGCAACGGACGGGGGGGCAATTCACCCCTCCACTTT
TRBV9	-	many	TRBJ1-6	CASSVASSYNSPLHF	TGTGCCAGCAGCGTAGCAAGCTCCTATAATTCACCCCTCCACTTT
TRBV7-2	-	-	TRBJ1-4	CASSLGPGLGEKLFF	TGTGCCAGCAGCTTAGGGCCGGGTTTAGGGGAAAAACTGTTTTTT
TRBV7-2	-	few	TRBJ1-1	CASSAQSGANAEAFF	TGTGCCAGCAGCGCCCAATCGGGGGCGAACGCTGAAGCTTTCTTT
TRBV6-2/TRBV6-3	-	-	TRBJ2-1	CASSYSWGSYNEQFF	TGTGCCAGCAGTTACAGCTGGGGCTCCTACAATGAGCAGTTCTTC
TRBV29-1	TRBD1	many	TRBJ1-2	CSVEAQGGWYGYTF	TGCAGCGTTGAGGCTCAGGGGGGATGGTATGGCTACACCTTC